This entry is about one TCR beta chain. Antigen unknown. TCRdb's table, derived via immunoSEQ multiplex PCR, lists solely in-frame clones and lacks some. The table records 2 million to 2.5 million clones, roughly 91% of them present only once. This sample stems from a study of shared clonotypes between healthy human individuals. Study results and caveats: Deeper or shallower sequencing was expected to change how clonotypes are shared among donors.

CD45RO-negative CD8 cells positively selected for CCR7 made up the naive population, which excluded terminally differentiated effector memory CD45RA+ cells. This CDR3 comprises 17 residues. V lost 1 base and J lost 0, with 12 bases in between. Germline V CDR1 and CDR2: LNHDA, SQIVND (reference sequence). Sequencing was done on a sample of naive CD8+ T cells from PBMCs. The sequence was obtained from a man aged 18 to 29 in good health. Some clones in this sample may be carry-over from other donors' samples. The V call is TRBV19, the J call TRBJ2-2, with D possibly being TRBD2 (6 bases). CDR3 DNA sequence: TGTGCCAGTAGTATAGTTTGGGTAGCGGCGAACACCGGGGAGCTGTTTTTT. It specifies CASSIVWVAANTGELFF.